A selection of T cell receptor beta chains follows, all from one sample in a study of cytomegalovirus exposure and HLA in healthy donors. Assay used: immunoSEQ multiplex PCR; TCRdb lists only in-frame clones, some missing. Among about 190,000 clones listed, over 60% were seen once. Material: PBMCs. These receptors originate from a man aged 25 to 40 in good health and CMV-seropositive. Each CDR3 is given with its conserved first and last residue. Each record gives: D gene, clone size, V gene, J gene, CDR3 protein, CDR3 DNA. A D gene is named only where the DNA matches it firmly. Clone size, where shown, is once, few, many, or a class for clones that have expanded.

.,.,TRBV2,TRBJ1-2,CASSEQGMRYGYTF,TGTGCCAGCAGTGAACAGGGCATGAGGTATGGCTACACCTTC
TRBD1,.,TRBV23-1,TRBJ2-6,CASPQPGQWDSGANVLTF,TGCGCCAGCCCCCAACCGGGACAGTGGGACTCTGGGGCCAACGTCCTGACTTTC
.,.,TRBV27,TRBJ1-1,CASSFLWGDTEAFF,TGTGCCAGCAGTTTTCTTTGGGGGGACACTGAAGCTTTCTTT
TRBD1,.,TRBV7-2,TRBJ1-2,CASSPGGSSTGYTF,TGTGCCAGCAGCCCAGGGGGCAGTTCAACGGGCTACACCTTC
.,few,TRBV19,TRBJ1-2,CASSMGTGLPSTF,TGTGCCAGTAGTATGGGGACGGGACTTCCCTCCACCTTC
TRBD2,.,TRBV19,TRBJ2-1,CASSFSGVYNEQFF,TGTGCCAGTAGTTTTAGCGGGGTTTACAATGAGCAGTTCTTC
TRBD1,.,TRBV12-5,TRBJ2-7,CASGPNLRDRRYEQYF,TGTGCTAGTGGTCCGAACCTCCGGGACAGGAGGTACGAGCAGTACTTC
.,once,TRBV7-2,TRBJ2-1,CASTDWAGSSIEQFF,TGTGCCAGCACCGACTGGGCGGGGTCGAGTATTGAGCAGTTCTTC
.,.,TRBV15,TRBJ1-2,CATSRVVDGRGGYTF,TGTGCCACCAGCAGAGTGGTCGACGGGAGGGGTGGCTACACCTTC
.,.,TRBV2,TRBJ1-3,CASSLGGANSGNTIYF,TGTGCCAGCAGCCTTGGAGGGGCGAACTCTGGAAACACCATATATTTT
TRBD1,.,TRBV19,TRBJ1-2,CATSRDRGIIRDGYTF,TGTGCCACGTCGAGGGACAGGGGAATCATCCGAGATGGCTACACCTTC
.,few,TRBV15,TRBJ2-3,CATSREGVAGDTQYF,TGTGCCACCAGCAGAGAGGGAGTGGCGGGTGATACGCAGTATTTT
TRBD2,.,TRBV6-6,TRBJ2-3,CASSSAGLVGNTQYF,TGTGCCAGCAGTTCCGCGGGACTAGTGGGGAATACGCAGTATTTT
TRBD1,.,TRBV5-1,TRBJ1-6,CASSVGTAGSPLHF,TGCGCCAGCAGCGTCGGGACAGCGGGTTCACCCCTCCACTTT
.,.,TRBV2,TRBJ2-2,CASNLQDGIGELFF,TGTGCCAGCAACCTCCAGGACGGGATAGGGGAGCTGTTTTTT